This TCR beta chain was profiled in a study of beta chain features in type 1 diabetes. The CDR3 extends over 16 amino acids. CDR1 SGHTA and CDR2 FQGNSA come from the germline V gene. V was pared by 2 bases and J by 7 bases, with 5 bases of the junction left unmatched. To note about this clone: The antigen is unknown.

Isolated RNA was reverse transcribed in full, so expressed TCRB transcripts were sequenced. Sequenced by immunoSEQ multiplex PCR; TCRdb stores in-frame clones only, minus some. The sample consists of over 150,000 clones, 7.5% to 8.5% of them appearing once. Points from the study as a whole: Significant though moderate, a shortening of TCRB CDR3s appeared in all four CD4+ subsets of Type 1 diabetes patients. Overrepresentation of cells with high TCR expression could result from cDNA sequencing. PCR might favor shorter templates, but any such skew would affect patients and controls equally.

Material: central memory CD4+ T cells from blood. The sequence derives from a man aged 18 to 30 with type 1 diabetes. The chain is built from TRBV7-2 and TRBJ2-2, with TRBD2 matching over 12 bases. The CDR3 coding sequence is TGTGCCAGCAGCTTAAGACTAGCGGGAGAGAACGGGGAGCTGTTTTTT. It is translated as CASSLRLAGENGELFF.